In this sample, the clone carrying this T cell receptor (beta chain) turned up once. Its target is not known. This entry belongs to a study of OX40 agonist ivuxolimab in advanced cancers. Looking at the study overall: Partial response was recorded in three patients: one hepatocellular carcinoma and two cutaneous melanoma cases.

Germline assignment: CDR1 SGHNT and CDR2 YYREEE (reference sequence). The CDR3 is 17 amino acids. The ends were cut back, 2 bases at V and 1 base at J, with 18 bases in the middle. The method was immunoSEQ multiplex PCR; TCRdb's version includes in-frame clones alone and lacks a portion of them. Counted here are about 64,000 clones, approximately 79% occurring once; the ten biggest clones make up around 2.1%. Whole-study findings and limits: The study observed clonal expansion of CD4+ and CD8+ blood T cells by week 6 at 0.1 to 3.0 mg/kg.

The source was CD4+ or CD8+ T cells sorted from blood, collected in a trial of the OX40 agonist ivuxolimab. The TCR originated in an adult with an advanced solid tumor such as melanoma, head and neck, liver or kidney cancer. The rearrangement joins TRBV5-4 to TRBJ2-5; D is undetermined. The CDR3 DNA sequence: TGTGCCAGCAGCTTCTACACATCACCCGGTTCCCAAGAGACCCAGTACTTC. Protein sequence: CASSFYTSPGSQETQYF.